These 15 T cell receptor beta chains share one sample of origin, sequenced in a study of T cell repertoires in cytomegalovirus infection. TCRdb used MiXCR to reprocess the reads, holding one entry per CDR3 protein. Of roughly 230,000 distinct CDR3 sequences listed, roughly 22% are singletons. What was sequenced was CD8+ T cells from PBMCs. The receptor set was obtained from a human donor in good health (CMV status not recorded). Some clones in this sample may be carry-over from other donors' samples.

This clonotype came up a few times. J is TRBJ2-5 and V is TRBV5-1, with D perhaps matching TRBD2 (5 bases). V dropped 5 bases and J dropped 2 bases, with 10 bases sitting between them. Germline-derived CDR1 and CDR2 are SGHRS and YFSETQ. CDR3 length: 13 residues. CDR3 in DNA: TGCGCCAGCAGGGCAGGACTTCAAGAGACCCAGTACTTC. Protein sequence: CASRAGLQETQYF.

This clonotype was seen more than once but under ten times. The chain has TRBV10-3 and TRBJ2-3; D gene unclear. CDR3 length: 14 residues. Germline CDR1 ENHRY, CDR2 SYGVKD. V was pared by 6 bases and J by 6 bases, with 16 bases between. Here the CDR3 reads CAISSTLASDTQYF. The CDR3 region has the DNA TGTGCCATCAGCTCCACATTGGCTTCGGATACGCAGTATTTT.

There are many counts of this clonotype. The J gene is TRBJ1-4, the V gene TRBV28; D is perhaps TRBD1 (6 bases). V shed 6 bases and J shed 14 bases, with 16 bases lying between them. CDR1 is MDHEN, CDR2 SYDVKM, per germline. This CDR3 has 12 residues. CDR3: CASSLQGVGLFF. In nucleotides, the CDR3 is TGTGCCAGCAGCTTACAGGGTGTAGGCCTGTTTTTT.

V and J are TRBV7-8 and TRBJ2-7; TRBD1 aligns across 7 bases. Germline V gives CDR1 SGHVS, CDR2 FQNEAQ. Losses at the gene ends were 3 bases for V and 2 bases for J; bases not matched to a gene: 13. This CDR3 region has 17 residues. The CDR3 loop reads CASSLAGLGGAAYEQYF. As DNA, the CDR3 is TGTGCCAGCAGCTTGGCCGGGTTAGGGGGCGCCGCCTACGAGCAGTACTTC.

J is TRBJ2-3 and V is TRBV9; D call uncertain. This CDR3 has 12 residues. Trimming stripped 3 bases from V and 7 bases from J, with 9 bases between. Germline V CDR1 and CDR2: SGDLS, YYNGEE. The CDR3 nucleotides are TGTGCCAGCAGCGGCCTCTCGAATACGCAGTATTTT. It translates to CASSGLSNTQYF.

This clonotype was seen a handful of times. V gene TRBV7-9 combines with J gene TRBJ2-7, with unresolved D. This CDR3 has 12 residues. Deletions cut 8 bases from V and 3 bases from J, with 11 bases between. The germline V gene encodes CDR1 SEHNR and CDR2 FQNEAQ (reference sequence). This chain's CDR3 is CASSTPSYEQYF. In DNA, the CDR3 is TGTGCCAGCTCTACTCCCAGCTACGAGCAGTACTTC.

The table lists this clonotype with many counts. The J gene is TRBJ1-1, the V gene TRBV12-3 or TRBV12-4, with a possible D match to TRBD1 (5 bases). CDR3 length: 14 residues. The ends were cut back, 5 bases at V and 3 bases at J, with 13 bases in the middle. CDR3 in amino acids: CASSVGSRDTEAFF. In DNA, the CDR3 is TGTGCCAGCAGTGTGGGTAGCAGGGACACTGAAGCTTTCTTT.

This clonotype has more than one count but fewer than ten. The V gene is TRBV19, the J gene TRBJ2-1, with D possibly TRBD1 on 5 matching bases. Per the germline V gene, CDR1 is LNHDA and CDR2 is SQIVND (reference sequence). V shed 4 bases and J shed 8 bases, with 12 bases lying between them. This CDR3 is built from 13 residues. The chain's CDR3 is CASSTRQFDEQFF. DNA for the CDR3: TGTGCCAGTAGTACCCGACAGTTCGATGAGCAGTTCTTC.

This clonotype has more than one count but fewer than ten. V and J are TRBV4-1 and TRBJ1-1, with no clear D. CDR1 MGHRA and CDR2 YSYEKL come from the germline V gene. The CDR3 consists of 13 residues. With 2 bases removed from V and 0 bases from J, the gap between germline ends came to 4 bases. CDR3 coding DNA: TGCGCCAGCAGCCAAACAGTGAACACTGAAGCTTTCTTT. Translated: CASSQTVNTEAFF.

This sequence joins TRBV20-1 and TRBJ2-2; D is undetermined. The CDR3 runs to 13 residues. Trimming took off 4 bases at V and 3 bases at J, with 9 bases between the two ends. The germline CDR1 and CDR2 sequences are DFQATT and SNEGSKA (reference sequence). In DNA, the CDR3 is TGCAGTGCTACGCCAGAGTACACCGGGGAGCTGTTTTTT. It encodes CSATPEYTGELFF.

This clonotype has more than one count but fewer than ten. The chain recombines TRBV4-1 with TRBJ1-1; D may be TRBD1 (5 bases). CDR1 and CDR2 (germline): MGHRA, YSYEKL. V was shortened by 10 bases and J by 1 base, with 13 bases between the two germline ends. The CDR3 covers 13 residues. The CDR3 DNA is TGCGCCACCAAACAGCAGGGGAACACTGAAGCTTTCTTT. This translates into CATKQQGNTEAFF.

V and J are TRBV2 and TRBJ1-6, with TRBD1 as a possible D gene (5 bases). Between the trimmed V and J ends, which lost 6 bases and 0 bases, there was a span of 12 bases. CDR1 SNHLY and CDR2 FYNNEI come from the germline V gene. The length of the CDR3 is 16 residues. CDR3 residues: CASSSGGISYNSPLHF. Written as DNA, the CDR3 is TGTGCCAGCAGCTCGGGGGGGATCTCCTATAATTCACCCCTCCACTTT.

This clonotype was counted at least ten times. CDR3 region: CASSLRRDTGELFF. The DNA for the CDR3 is TGTGCCAGCAGCTTACGGAGGGACACCGGGGAGCTGTTTTTT. The chain joins TRBV7-8 to TRBJ2-2, with D perhaps TRBD2 (6 bases). CDR1 and CDR2 from the germline V gene are SGHVS and FQNEAQ. V was clipped by 2 bases and J by 3 bases, with 7 bases between them. This CDR3 comprises 14 residues.

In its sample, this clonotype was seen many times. The DNA of the CDR3 is TGCGCCAGCAGCCAAGATGTCATTGGCGGGAATGAAAAACTGTTTTTT. This codes for CASSQDVIGGNEKLFF. The chain links TRBV4-1 to TRBJ1-4; no clear D. Deletions cut 0 bases from V and 5 bases from J, with 13 bases between. Germline-derived CDR1 and CDR2 are MGHRA and YSYEKL. The CDR3 loop spans 16 amino acids.

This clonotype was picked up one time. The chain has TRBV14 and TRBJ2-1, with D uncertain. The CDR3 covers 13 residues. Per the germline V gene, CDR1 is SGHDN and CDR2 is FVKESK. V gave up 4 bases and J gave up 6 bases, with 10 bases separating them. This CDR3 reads CASSPHGINEQFF. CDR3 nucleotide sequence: TGTGCCAGCAGCCCCCACGGAATCAATGAGCAGTTCTTC.